What follows describes a single TCR beta chain. Ten or more counts support this clonotype. Its antigen remains undetermined. No per-base quality is available; no much larger clone lies one base away. The roughly 42 donors, aged 6 to 90 years, were systemically healthy Caucasian individuals from Russia. Each donor gave ten milliliters of peripheral blood, collected into EDTA-treated Vacutainer tubes. Ficoll-Paque density-gradient centrifugation was used to isolate PBMCs, with at least 7 million per sample. Total RNA, at least 6 micrograms per sample, was extracted from PBMCs with Trizol reagent. For every donor, flow cytometry on a PBMC aliquot measured the percentage of naive CD45RAhigh/CD27high T cells. The data stem from a study of blood T cells in healthy people across ages (dated by TCRdb to the mid-2010s). In terms of the full investigation: In model experiments, template switching captured roughly one uniquely barcoded TCR beta cDNA molecule for every two T cells. The study measured age-related changes in TCR beta repertoire diversity using deep sequencing normalized with unique cDNA molecular identifiers. Four age groups were formed from the donors: young (average approximately 17 years), middle-aged (approximately 40), aged (around 62) and long-lived (around 82). For two donors (one aged 18 to 30 and one aged 80 or older), the study analyzed two additional independent replicas of 1 million unique cDNA reads from the same blood draw. To avoid experimental bias, donors of different ages were randomly spread across the sequencing lanes. General findings and caveats noted by the study authors: Total diversity estimates from one million sequenced T cells were considered lower bounds and underestimates. Conclusive comparison of naive and antigen-experienced compartments was prevented by the profiling of bulk unsorted PBMCs. As age increased, observed TCR beta diversity per million T cells dropped in a roughly linear way, and a significant reduction was already evident by age about 40. Observed TCR beta diversity correlated strongly with the percentage of naive T cells measured by flow cytometry. Because the CMV infection status of the donors was unknown, age-related changes in expanded clonotypes may potentially have been confounded. The long-lived group showed more naive CD4+ T cells, fewer expanded clones and increased TCR diversity than the aged group, suggesting age selection.

Libraries were constructed by 5' RACE. Sequencing was performed on an Illumina HiSeq 2500. A second roughly 7 to 11 cycle PCR used a sample-barcoded 5' primer and a J-beta primer mix. A unique molecular identifier was introduced onto each TCR beta cDNA molecule by a template-switch 5' adaptor carrying 12 random nucleotides. Each sample yielded at least 2.5 million CDR3-containing paired-end reads. The Mint cDNA synthesis kit, primed by a TRBC-specific oligonucleotide, was used to synthesize first-strand cDNA from all RNA. Following uracil-DNA glycosylase treatment, a first 18-cycle PCR with universal primers M1SS and BC2_uni_R was performed on all cDNA. The published analysis was carried out like this. For normalization, 1 million high-quality reads were randomly selected from each sample, with every read carrying a distinct molecular identifier. Instead of being binned into consensus sequences, reads with shared molecular identifiers were discarded. MiTCR, run with a Q25 quality threshold and the strictest error-elimination algorithm, handled CDR3 identification, clonotype clustering and error correction. A nonparametric unseen species model using Euler transformation provided a lower-bound estimate of total TCR beta diversity. TCRdb itself trimmed the public reads at Q25 with fastp, ran MiXCR and retained productive beta chains. Every entry covers one CDR3 protein and lists the most common genes and DNA from its rows. Clone size and V and J calls follow TCRdb, not the original study. Present in this sample are hundreds of thousands of distinct CDR3 sequences, more than 25% of which were seen just once. Of the sample, around 15% falls within the top ten clones.

According to the germline V gene, CDR1 reads KGHDR and CDR2 reads SFDVKD. Compared with germline, V lacks 2 bases and J lacks 12 bases; bases without a gene match: 13. Measured from the cysteine to the phenylalanine, the CDR3 is 16 residues long. Only the CDR3 region is kept as DNA, spanning 48 bases read in frame from base 1. Sequenced input: blood. The sequence was obtained from a woman older than 75 in good health. The rearranged chain carries TRBV24-1 and TRBJ2-1; 9 middle bases align to TRBD1. The sequenced DNA is TGTGCCACCAGTGATTGGTCGGGACAGGGAGCAATGAGGCAGTTCTTC. Its translation is CATSDWSGQGAMRQFF.